A selection of T cell receptor beta chains follows, all from one sample in a study of cytomegalovirus exposure and HLA in healthy donors. Profiled with immunoSEQ multiplex PCR; TCRdb holds only in-frame clones, not every one. The table records 110,000 or so clones, around 80% of them present only once. Sequencing was carried out using PBMCs. The receptors here all came from a man between 18 and 35 years old in good health and CMV-seronegative. CDR3s include the opening cysteine and the closing phenylalanine or tryptophan.

v_call,cdr3_length,cdr3_aa
TRBV15,17,CATSRDTSTSWTDTQYF
TRBV11-2,15,CASSLDHGQWETQYF
TRBV9,16,CASSVVAGGPADTQYF
TRBV7-2,14,CASTMDTASYEQYF
TRBV28,15,CASSQAPSGSTEAFF
TRBV2,14,CASGSGGWPYEQYF
TRBV6-1,15,CASSEPGAGGTEAFF
TRBV7-2,14,CASSLVQGNYGYTF
TRBV4-1,16,CASSQGLAGERDEQFF
TRBV4-3,14,CASSLAYGANVLTF
TRBV15,16,CATNRLAGVSTDTQYF
TRBV6-5,16,CASSYPGQGSGNEQFF
TRBV18,15,CASSPTSGVTYEQYF
TRBV5-6,16,CASSPQGGQGAHGYTF
TRBV7-2,13,CASSSGQGYGYTF
TRBV11-3,13,CASSTGGNTEAFF
TRBV29-1,12,CSVVLGPTEAFF
TRBV7-3,15,CASSLIPGGANEQYF
TRBV5-6,14,CASSLGQLTDTQYF
TRBV19,15,CASSQGVFTNEKLFF
TRBV5-5,16,CASSFTDAGGSEKLFF
TRBV30,9,CAWVYRAFF
TRBV29-1,15,CSVLGQGRVWTTQYF
TRBV5-6,16,CASSVLSLRSYNEQFF
TRBV7-9,12,CASSFSRETQYF
TRBV6-5,13,CASSYGLSYEQYF
TRBV9,15,CASRKGGSGANVLTF
TRBV19,14,CASAVDRNNQPQHF
TRBV6-4,15,CASSYSSGGGSPLHF
TRBV7-9,14,CASSLGTDYNEQFF
TRBV7-3,13,CASSEQGIVGYTF
TRBV10-3,17,CAIRENPGLGISNEQFF
TRBV18,15,CASSPYRDIPTEQYF
TRBV5-4,17,CASSFITGGLVGTEAFF
TRBV13,17,CASSSSPVSQYAGELFF
TRBV7-2,14,CASTTPAARDTQYF
TRBV11-2,16,CASSLTPTSGRGPSYF
TRBV6-6,15,CASSDRIATNEKLFF
TRBV28,15,CASSFGSGGFTEAFF
TRBV5-1,15,CASSLEGQGAHEQYF
TRBV6-6,13,CASTTRYNQPQHF
TRBV19,14,CASSILAGVDEQFF
TRBV5-1,15,CASSSGQSEADTQYF
TRBV7-9,14,CASSFSSEAAGYTF
TRBV5-8,16,CASSLPGTGVGDEQFF
TRBV6-6,13,CASSYGTGDEQYF